These T cell receptor beta chains were read from a single sample in a study of neurological immune-mediated disorders. TCRdb passed the 5' RACE reads through MiXCR, listing each CDR3 protein once. Counted here are about 62,000 distinct CDR3 sequences, around 4.8% occurring once; the ten biggest clones make up less than 3.5%. Input material: PBMCs. These receptors were taken from a woman aged 45-59 years with multiple sclerosis. Both conserved end residues are part of each CDR3. D genes are given only for firm matches. Not all rows give a size; the values are once, few, many and, for expanded clones, a class.

D,V,size,J,DNA,CDR3
.,TRBV4-3,.,TRBJ2-1,TGCGCCAGCAGCCAAGCCGACTATAGCGGCAATGAGCAGTTCTTC,CASSQADYSGNEQFF
.,TRBV5-1,many,TRBJ2-2,TGCGCCAGCAGTTATGGGGCGAACACCGGGGAGCTGTTTTTT,CASSYGANTGELFF
.,TRBV6-6,many,TRBJ1-4,TGTGCCAGCAAGGCCAGTCTTAATGAAAAACTGTTTTTT,CASKASLNEKLFF
.,TRBV5-1,many,TRBJ1-1,TGCGCCAGCAGCTCCCAGGGAGCGAGCACTGAAGCTTTCTTT,CASSSQGASTEAFF
.,TRBV9,many,TRBJ1-2,TGTGCCAGCAGCGTCTCCGGGGGATTGGATGGCTACACCTTC,CASSVSGGLDGYTF
TRBD2,TRBV9,many,TRBJ2-3,TGTGCCAGCAGCGTAGACCGGGGGGGCACAGATACGCAGTATTTT,CASSVDRGGTDTQYF
TRBD1,TRBV5-1,many,TRBJ2-6,TGCGCCTCGACAGGGATCGCTGGGGCCAACGTCCTGACTTTC,CASTGIAGANVLTF
.,TRBV20-1,.,TRBJ1-1,TGCAGTGCTGAGAACCGACAGAGGGGGGACACTGAAGCTTTCTTT,CSAENRQRGDTEAFF
.,TRBV5-1,many,TRBJ2-1,TGCGCCAGCAGCTTGACCCGGGCGAATAATGAGCAGTTCTTC,CASSLTRANNEQFF
.,TRBV5-1,many,TRBJ1-6,TGCGCCAGCAGCTTGGGTCATGATGGGGATTCACCCCTCAACTTT,CASSLGHDGDSPLNF
.,TRBV10-2,many,TRBJ2-3,TGCGCCAGCAGTAAGTCCGGACGAGAGGATACGCAGTATTTT,CASSKSGREDTQYF
.,TRBV20-1,many,TRBJ1-2,TGCAGTGCTAGAGAGGGCAGGCTATACTATGGCTACACCTTC,CSAREGRLYYGYTF
.,TRBV21-1,.,TRBJ1-5,TGTGCCAGCCCCACCCATGCGTGGATAGATAATCAGCCCCAGCATTTT,CASPTHAWIDNQPQHF
TRBD1,TRBV4-3,many,TRBJ1-2,TGCGCCAGCAGCCACTGGGACAGGCCTGATGGCTACACCTTC,CASSHWDRPDGYTF
.,TRBV5-7,many,TRBJ2-7,TGTGCCAGCAGCTTGGCGGTATCCGGGAATCTGTGCGAGCAGTACTTC,CASSLAVSGNLCEQYF
.,TRBV5-1,.,TRBJ2-5,TGCGCCAGCAGCTGGACAGTCAAAGAGACCCAGTACTTC,CASSWTVKETQYF
.,TRBV5-6,many,TRBJ2-5,TGTGCCAGCAGCTTTCTGGAGGCACCGGGGGAGACCCAGTACTTC,CASSFLEAPGETQYF
TRBD2,TRBV29-1,many,TRBJ2-1,TGCAGCGTTGAGATCGGGGGGGCCGCGGCCTACAATGAGCAGTTCTTC,CSVEIGGAAAYNEQFF
.,TRBV7-3,many,TRBJ2-2,TGTGCCAGCAGCCCGGCCGACACCGGGGAGCTGTTTTTT,CASSPADTGELFF
.,TRBV5-1,many,TRBJ2-1,TGCGCCAGCAGCTTGGAGGAGTCTAGCTACAATGAGCAGTTCTTC,CASSLEESSYNEQFF
.,TRBV6-2/TRBV6-3,many,TRBJ1-5,TGTGCCAGCAGTTTGACATCCAGATTTTATAGCAATCAGCCCCAGCATTTT,CASSLTSRFYSNQPQHF
.,TRBV12-3/TRBV12-4,many,TRBJ2-1,TGTGCCAGCAGTCGACTAGAGCCAAACAATGAGCAGTTCTTC,CASSRLEPNNEQFF
TRBD2,TRBV4-3,many,TRBJ2-7,TGCGCCAGCAGCCAAGAACTAGCGGGGGGGGGCGAGCAGTACTTC,CASSQELAGGGEQYF
TRBD2,TRBV20-1,many,TRBJ2-4,TGCAGTGCTAGAGGGCGGGGGGGAGGCAAAAACATTCAGTACTTC,CSARGRGGGKNIQYF
TRBD1,TRBV7-2,.,TRBJ1-6,TGTGCCACCAAACAGGGGGCGTGGACACCCCTCAACTTT,CATKQGAWTPLNF
.,TRBV24-1,many,TRBJ2-5,TGTGCCACCAGTCTAGGAGAGACCCAGTACTTC,CATSLGETQYF
.,TRBV2,medium-sized,TRBJ2-2,TGTGCCAGCAGTGGAAACAGGGTCCCCACCGGGGAGCTGTTTTTT,CASSGNRVPTGELFF
.,TRBV10-3,many,TRBJ2-2,TGTGCCATCAGTGAGTCCGGGGAGCTGTTTTTT,CAISESGELFF
.,TRBV5-1,many,TRBJ2-1,TGCGCCAGCAGCTTGATCACGGCCAGTTTGGATGAGCAGTTCTTC,CASSLITASLDEQFF
TRBD1,TRBV20-1,many,TRBJ1-1,TGCAGTGCTAGAGTTTCTGGGGGCTCCGGGACAGGGTCCACTGAAGCTTTCTTT,CSARVSGGSGTGSTEAFF
.,TRBV5-1,many,TRBJ1-1,TGCGCCAGCAGCTTGCCGGCAGGGAGTATGAACACTGAAGCTTTCTTT,CASSLPAGSMNTEAFF
TRBD1,TRBV20-1,few,TRBJ1-5,TGCAGTGCTAGACTACAGGGGGTGGGTCAGCCCCAGCATTTT,CSARLQGVGQPQHF
.,TRBV12-3/TRBV12-4,many,TRBJ1-5,TGTGCCAGCAGTTACAGGATGAATCAGCCCCAGCATTTT,CASSYRMNQPQHF
.,TRBV11-1,many,TRBJ2-1,TGTGCCAGCAGCTTAGCGGGGGGCCAAGATGAGCAGTTCTTC,CASSLAGGQDEQFF
.,TRBV11-3,many,TRBJ2-6,TGTGCCAGCAGCGCCCCCCGAGGGGCTGGGGCCAACGTCCTGACTTTC,CASSAPRGAGANVLTF
TRBD2,TRBV5-1,many,TRBJ2-1,TGCGCCAGCAGCTTGACTAGCGGGGGGGCCAGTGAGCAGTTCTTC,CASSLTSGGASEQFF
.,TRBV5-1,many,TRBJ2-1,TGCGCCAGCAGCTTGGCGCGGGGGCCCTATCCGAATGAGCAGTTCTTC,CASSLARGPYPNEQFF
.,TRBV5-1,many,TRBJ2-2,TGCGCCAGCAGCTTACAGGGTTCCGGGGAGCTGTTTTTT,CASSLQGSGELFF
TRBD1,TRBV19,many,TRBJ2-5,TGTGCCAGTAGTCCCTCAGGGGGTTCGGAGACCCAGTACTTC,CASSPSGGSETQYF
.,TRBV24-1,many,TRBJ2-3,TGTGCCACCAGTGACCCTGGAGCGGACACAGATACGCAGTATTTT,CATSDPGADTDTQYF
TRBD1,TRBV20-1,many,TRBJ2-1,TGCAGTGCCCCCGGGACAGGGAGGGACAATGAGCAGTTCTTC,CSAPGTGRDNEQFF
.,TRBV12-3/TRBV12-4,.,TRBJ1-2,TGTGCCAGCAGTTCACTCGGACAGATTGGTTTTAGTGGCTACACCTTC,CASSSLGQIGFSGYTF
.,TRBV5-5,many,TRBJ1-1,TGTGCCAGCAGCGCTAAACAGGGTATCATGAACACTGAAGCTTTCTTT,CASSAKQGIMNTEAFF
TRBD1,TRBV7-2,many,TRBJ2-5,TGTGCCAGCAGCGGCCGGGACAGGGAGACCCAGTACTTC,CASSGRDRETQYF
.,TRBV12-3/TRBV12-4,many,TRBJ2-7,TGTGCCAGCAGACCGAACAGGGTCTTAGGGGGCGAGCAGTACTTC,CASRPNRVLGGEQYF
.,TRBV9,few,TRBJ2-3,TGTGCCAGCAGCGTAGGTCTCACAGATACGCAGTATTTT,CASSVGLTDTQYF
TRBD1,TRBV3-1,many,TRBJ1-1,TGTGCCAGCAGTCCCGGGACAGGGGGGGGCACTGAAGCTTTCTTT,CASSPGTGGGTEAFF
TRBD1,TRBV7-2,many,TRBJ1-2,TGTGCCAGCAGCTTATTACAGGGGGCGAACTATGGCTACACCTTC,CASSLLQGANYGYTF
TRBD2,TRBV7-2,many,TRBJ2-3,TGTGCCAGCAGCTTTTTGGCGGGGGGGCCTCAAGATACGCAGTATTTT,CASSFLAGGPQDTQYF
.,TRBV5-1,many,TRBJ2-6,TGCGCCAGCACAGCAGGGACTGGGGCCAACGTCCTGACTTTC,CASTAGTGANVLTF